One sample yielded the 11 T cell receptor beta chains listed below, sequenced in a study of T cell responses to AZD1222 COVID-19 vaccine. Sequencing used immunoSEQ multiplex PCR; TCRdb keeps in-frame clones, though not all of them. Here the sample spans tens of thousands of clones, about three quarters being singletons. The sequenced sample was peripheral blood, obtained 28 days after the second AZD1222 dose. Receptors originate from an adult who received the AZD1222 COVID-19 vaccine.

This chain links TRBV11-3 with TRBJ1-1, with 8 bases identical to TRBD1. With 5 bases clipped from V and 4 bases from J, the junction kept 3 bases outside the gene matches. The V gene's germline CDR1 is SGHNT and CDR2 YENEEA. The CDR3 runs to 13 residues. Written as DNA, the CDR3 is TGTGCCAGCAGCGTCGACAGGGGCACTGAAGCTTTCTTT. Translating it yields CASSVDRGTEAFF. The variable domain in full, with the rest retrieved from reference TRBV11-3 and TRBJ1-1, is EAGVVQSPRYKIIEKKQPVAFWCNPISGHNTLYWYLQNLGQGPELLIRYENEEAVDDSQLPKDRFSAERLKGVDSTLKIQPAELGDSAVYLCASSVDRGTEAFFGQGTRLTVV.

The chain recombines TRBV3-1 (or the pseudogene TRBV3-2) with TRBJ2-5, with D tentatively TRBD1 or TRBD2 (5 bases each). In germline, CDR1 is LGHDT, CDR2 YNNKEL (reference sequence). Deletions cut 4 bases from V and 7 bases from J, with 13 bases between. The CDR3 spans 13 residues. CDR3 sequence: CASSRDPGGTQYF. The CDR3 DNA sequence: TGTGCCAGCAGCCGGGACCCAGGAGGGACCCAGTACTTC.

Here the CDR3 reads CASRAGTFTGELFF. CDR3 DNA sequence: TGTGCCAGCAGGGCCGGGACATTCACCGGGGAGCTGTTTTTT. The chain uses TRBV6-5 and TRBJ2-2; the D gene is possibly TRBD1 (6 bases). Looked up from germline, CDR1 is MNHEY and CDR2 is SVGAGI. The CDR3 is 14 residues long. Trimming left V 6 bases short and J 4 bases short, with 12 bases between.

In DNA form, the CDR3 reads TGTGCCAGCAGCGGCGCTAGCGGAGAACAACAAGAGACCCAGTACTTC. Protein sequence: CASSGASGEQQETQYF. This chain joins TRBV9 and TRBJ2-5; 7 nucleotides line up with TRBD2. CDR1 is SGDLS, CDR2 YYNGEE, per germline. The CDR3 has 16 amino acids. Trimming removed 3 bases from V and 2 bases from J; junction bases left unmatched: 10.

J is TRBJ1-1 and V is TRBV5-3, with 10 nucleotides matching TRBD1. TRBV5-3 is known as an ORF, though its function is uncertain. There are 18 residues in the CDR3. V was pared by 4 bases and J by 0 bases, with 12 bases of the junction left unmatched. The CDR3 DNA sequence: TGTGCCAGAAGCCATGACTCGGGACAGGGGTTCATGAACACTGAAGCTTTCTTT. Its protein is CARSHDSGQGFMNTEAFF.

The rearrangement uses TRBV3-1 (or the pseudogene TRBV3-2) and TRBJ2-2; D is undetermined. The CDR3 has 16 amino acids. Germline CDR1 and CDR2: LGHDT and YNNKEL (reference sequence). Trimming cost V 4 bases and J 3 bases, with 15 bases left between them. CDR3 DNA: TGTGCCAGCAGCCTCGACCCTAGACGGGACACCGGGGAGCTGTTTTTT. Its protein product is CASSLDPRRDTGELFF.

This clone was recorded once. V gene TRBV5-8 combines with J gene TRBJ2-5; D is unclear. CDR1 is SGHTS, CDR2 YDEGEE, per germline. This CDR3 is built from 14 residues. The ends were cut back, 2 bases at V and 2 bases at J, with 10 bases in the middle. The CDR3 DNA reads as TGTGCCAGCAGCTTCAGACTGGGTCAAGAGACCCAGTACTTC. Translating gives CASSFRLGQETQYF.

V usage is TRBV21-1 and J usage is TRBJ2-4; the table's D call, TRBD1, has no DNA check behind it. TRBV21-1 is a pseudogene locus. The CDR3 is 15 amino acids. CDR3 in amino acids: CASNPTGGSKNIQYF. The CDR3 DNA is TGTGCCAGCAATCCAACAGGGGGGTCCAAAAACATTCAGTACTTC.

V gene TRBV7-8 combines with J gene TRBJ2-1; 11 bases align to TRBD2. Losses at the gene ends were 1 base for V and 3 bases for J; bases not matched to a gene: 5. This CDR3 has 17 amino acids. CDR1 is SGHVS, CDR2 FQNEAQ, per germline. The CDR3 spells CASSLGGLAGGYNEQFF. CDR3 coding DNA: TGTGCCAGCAGCTTAGGTGGCCTAGCGGGAGGCTACAATGAGCAGTTCTTC.

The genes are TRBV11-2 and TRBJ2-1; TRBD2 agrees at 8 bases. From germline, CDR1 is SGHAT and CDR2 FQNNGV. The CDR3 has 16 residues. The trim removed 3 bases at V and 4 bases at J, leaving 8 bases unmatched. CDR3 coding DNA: TGTGCCAGCAGCTTGATGGCGGGGGGCTATTACAATGAGCAGTTCTTC. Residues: CASSLMAGGYYNEQFF.

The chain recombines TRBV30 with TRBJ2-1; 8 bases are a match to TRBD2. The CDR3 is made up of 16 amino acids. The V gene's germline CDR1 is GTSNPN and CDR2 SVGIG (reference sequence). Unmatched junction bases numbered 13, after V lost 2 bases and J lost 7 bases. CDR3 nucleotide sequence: TGTGCCTGGAGTATCTGGGGTAGCGGGACAAAAAATGAGCAGTTCTTC. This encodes CAWSIWGSGTKNEQFF.